The sequence of this T cell receptor (beta chain) was determined in a study of blood T cells in healthy people across ages (dated by TCRdb to 2013 to 2016). Background on the whole study: In model experiments, template switching captured roughly one uniquely barcoded TCR beta cDNA molecule for every two T cells. For two donors (one aged 18 to 30 and one aged 80 or older), the study analyzed two additional independent replicas of 1 million unique cDNA reads from the same blood draw. To track age-related changes in TCR beta repertoire diversity, the study relied on deep sequencing normalized with unique cDNA molecular identifiers. To avoid experimental bias, donors of different ages were spread randomly across the sequencing lanes. Four age groups were formed from the donors: young (average roughly 15 years), middle-aged (more than 35), aged (more than 55) and long-lived (82). Overall study outcomes, separate from this receptor: The percentage of naive T cells measured by flow cytometry correlated strongly with observed TCR beta diversity. Observed TCR beta diversity per million T cells fell roughly linearly with age, and a significant reduction was already apparent by age about 38. Compared with the aged group, the long-lived group had more naive CD4+ T cells, fewer expanded clones and increased TCR diversity, suggesting age selection. Bulk unsorted PBMC profiling prevented conclusive comparison of naive and antigen-experienced compartments. Estimates of total diversity from one million sequenced T cells were regarded as lower bounds and underestimates. Donor CMV infection status was unknown, potentially confounding age-related changes in expanded clonotypes.

Systemically healthy Caucasian individuals from Russia, around 38 in total and aged roughly 6 to 100 years, were included as donors. Each donor gave about 10 milliliters of peripheral blood, drawn into EDTA-treated Vacutainer tubes. Ficoll-Paque density-gradient centrifugation was used to isolate PBMCs, with at least 6.5 million per sample. Trizol reagent was used to extract total RNA from PBMCs, with at least 5 micrograms per sample. For every donor, an aliquot of PBMCs went through flow cytometry to measure the percentages of naive CD45RAhigh/CD27high T cells. To prepare the library, 5' RACE was applied. Sequencing took place on an Illumina HiSeq 2500. The second PCR ran for about 6 to 12 cycles and used a J-beta primer mix along with a sample-barcoded 5' primer. A template-switch 5' adaptor carrying 12 random nucleotides introduced a unique molecular identifier onto each TCR beta cDNA molecule. Each sample yielded at least 2.5 million CDR3-containing paired-end reads. All of the RNA was converted into first-strand cDNA using the Mint cDNA synthesis kit, with a TRBC-specific oligonucleotide serving as the primer. Following uracil-DNA glycosylase treatment, all cDNA underwent a first 18-cycle PCR with the universal primers M1SS and BC2_uni_R. On the authors' methods: For normalization, 1 million high-quality reads, each with a distinct molecular identifier, were randomly selected from each sample. Instead of being binned into consensus sequences, reads that shared molecular identifiers were thrown out. MiTCR, run with a Q25 quality threshold and the strictest error-elimination algorithm, handled CDR3 identification, clonotype clustering and error correction. A nonparametric unseen species model using Euler transformation provided a lower-bound estimate of total TCR beta diversity. Through fastp at Q25 and MiXCR, TCRdb rebuilt clones from the public reads, retaining in-frame beta chains. For every CDR3 protein sequence, its rows merge into one entry that carries the most common genes and DNA. Here the V and J calls rest on TCRdb's processing, not on the authors' analysis. Recorded for this sample are 2 million or so distinct CDR3 sequences; less than 50% of them occurred a single time. 2.1% of the sample is held by the ten biggest clonotypes.

This clonotype was seen a handful of times. The antigen it recognizes is unknown. Base qualities were left out, and no much larger clone turns up one base away. From V the trimming removes 6 bases and from J it removes 8 bases, while the gene matches leave 4 bases of the junction unaccounted for. Taken from cysteine to phenylalanine, the CDR3 has 13 residues. Only the CDR3 part of the read is kept: 39 bases, read in frame from the first base. The sample comprised blood. Rearrangement joined TRBV12-3 or TRBV12-4 to TRBJ2-1, and TRBD1 aligns with 10 junction nucleotides. The receptor was derived from a woman aged 40 to 50 in good health. The CDR3 in this case is CASSRDRGDEQFF. The nucleotide sequence is given as TGTGCCAGCAGCCGGGACAGGGGCGATGAGCAGTTCTTC.